These T cell receptor beta chains were read from a single sample in a study of blood T cell repertoires in COVID-19. TCRdb's copy holds only in-frame clones and misses some; the assay was immunoSEQ multiplex PCR. This table holds fewer than 200,000 clones, about 88% found once. Sequencing was performed on peripheral blood. These receptors were obtained from a man aged 45-60 years who had recovered from COVID-19. The CDR3 runs from the conserved cysteine through the conserved F or W. The order of the fields is CDR3 DNA, CDR3 protein, J gene, clone size, D gene, V gene, CDR3 length. The D gene is left open where the match is weak. Clone size appears in some rows only: once, few, many, or a class for an expanded clone.

TGTGCCAGTAGTACCGGGGGGTCCGGTGGCTACACCTTC,CASSTGGSGGYTF,TRBJ1-2,-,-,TRBV19,13
TGTGCCAGCAGCTACGAGATTAGCGGGAGAGTCGACGAGCAGTACTTC,CASSYEISGRVDEQYF,TRBJ2-7,-,TRBD2,TRBV7-2,16
TGTGCCAGCGCTCCCGGGGGGCCGACAGATACGCAGTATTTT,CASAPGGPTDTQYF,TRBJ2-3,-,-,TRBV11-3,14
TGTGCCAGCAGTTTGAGGTGGCAGGGGGGCGATGAGCAGTTCTTC,CASSLRWQGGDEQFF,TRBJ2-1,-,-,TRBV27,15
TGCAGCGTTCGAGAAGACTATGGCTACACCTTC,CSVREDYGYTF,TRBJ1-2,-,-,TRBV29-1,11
TGTGCCAGCAGCCCAGGGACTAGCATTGAGCAGTACTTC,CASSPGTSIEQYF,TRBJ2-7,-,TRBD2,TRBV7-8,13
TGTGCCAGCCGCGGACAGGTCAATCAGCCCCAGCATTTT,CASRGQVNQPQHF,TRBJ1-5,-,TRBD1,TRBV2,13
TGTGCCAGCAGCGGACGGGGGAGAGGGGGCGGACTCTCCTACGAGCAGTACTTC,CASSGRGRGGGLSYEQYF,TRBJ2-7,-,-,TRBV25-1,18
TGCAGCGTGGGGAAGAGCGGGTTCTCCTACGAGCAGTACTTC,CSVGKSGFSYEQYF,TRBJ2-7,-,-,TRBV29-1,14
TGTGCCACCAAAGGAGGGAACCGCTACGAGCAGTACTTC,CATKGGNRYEQYF,TRBJ2-7,once,-,TRBV19,13
TGTGCCAGCAGCCTGCTAGGTAGCTACGAGCAGTACTTC,CASSLLGSYEQYF,TRBJ2-7,-,-,TRBV5-4,13
TGTGCCAGCAGCTTAGGACAGGGAATCGACACTGAAGCTTTCTTT,CASSLGQGIDTEAFF,TRBJ1-1,-,TRBD1,TRBV7-8,15
TGTGCCAGCAGCTCCGTACAATACGAGCAGTACTTC,CASSSVQYEQYF,TRBJ2-7,once,-,TRBV7-9,12
TGTGCCAGCAGTTACTTAATGATAAACAGGGAGAGCACCTACGAGCAGTACTTC,CASSYLMINRESTYEQYF,TRBJ2-7,-,-,TRBV6-2/TRBV6-3,18
TGCGCCAGCAGCCCTGGCGGGACAGGGGATACAGATACGCAGTATTTT,CASSPGGTGDTDTQYF,TRBJ2-3,-,TRBD1,TRBV4-1,16
TGTGCCAGCAGCCGTTCCACGGGAGGCGCCAAAGAGACCCAGTACTTC,CASSRSTGGAKETQYF,TRBJ2-5,-,TRBD2,TRBV7-2,16
TGCGCCAGCAGCCGTGGACAGGGATCCTACGAGCAGTACTTC,CASSRGQGSYEQYF,TRBJ2-7,-,TRBD1,TRBV4-1,14
TGTGCCAGCAGTTTAACAGGCAGACTCAACACTGAAGCTTTCTTT,CASSLTGRLNTEAFF,TRBJ1-1,-,-,TRBV28,15
TGTGCCAGCAGCCGAAGAGCGGGAGGGCTGGAGACCCAGTACTTC,CASSRRAGGLETQYF,TRBJ2-5,-,TRBD2,TRBV3-1/TRBV3-2,15
TGCAGCGTGGAACCCGGAGGAGATACGCAGTATTTT,CSVEPGGDTQYF,TRBJ2-3,-,-,TRBV29-1,12
TGTGCCAGCAGCGGACCAAACAGGGAGCGCAATCAGCCCCAGCATTTT,CASSGPNRERNQPQHF,TRBJ1-5,-,-,TRBV9,16
TGTGCCAGTGCTCGGGACAGGGTTTCGTACGAGCAGTACTTC,CASARDRVSYEQYF,TRBJ2-7,-,TRBD1,TRBV19,14
TGTGCCAGTAGTGCCCGGGGACTCGCGAACACTGAAGCTTTCTTT,CASSARGLANTEAFF,TRBJ1-1,once,-,TRBV19,15
TGCGCCAGCAGCGGCCGGGACATAGACACCGGGGAGCTGTTTTTT,CASSGRDIDTGELFF,TRBJ2-2,-,-,TRBV5-1,15
TGTGCCAGCAGCCAAGTGGGACAGGTAGTGACCCAGTACTTC,CASSQVGQVVTQYF,TRBJ2-5,-,TRBD1,TRBV4-2,14
TGTGCCACCTGGGGACTAGCGGCTAGCACAGATACGCAGTATTTT,CATWGLAASTDTQYF,TRBJ2-3,-,TRBD2,TRBV28,15
TGTGCCAGTAGTCTTCGCGAGGCAGGGGGTCTCCACGAGCAGTACTTC,CASSLREAGGLHEQYF,TRBJ2-7,-,TRBD1,TRBV19,16
TGTGCCAGCAGCCGGATAGCGACCTACTACAATGAGCAGTTCTTC,CASSRIATYYNEQFF,TRBJ2-1,-,-,TRBV7-3,15
TGTGCCAGCAGTTACACACAGGCAGCGATTGGAGAGCAGTACTTC,CASSYTQAAIGEQYF,TRBJ2-7,-,-,TRBV6-2/TRBV6-3,15
TGTGCCAGCAGTTACTCGGGGGGTGACTATGGCTACACCTTC,CASSYSGGDYGYTF,TRBJ1-2,-,-,TRBV6-6,14
TGTGCCAGCGGATTGACAGGGGTACGTGAAAAACTGTTTTTT,CASGLTGVREKLFF,TRBJ1-4,-,TRBD1,TRBV27,14
TGTGCCAGCAGCTTAGAGCCCCTAGCGGGGGAGGAGTTCTTC,CASSLEPLAGEEFF,TRBJ2-1,-,TRBD2,TRBV11-2,14
TGTGCCAGCAGCGCACAGGGGACAACTAGCACAGATACGCAGTATTTT,CASSAQGTTSTDTQYF,TRBJ2-3,-,TRBD1,TRBV28,16
TGTGCCAGCAGTTCCGGTCTAGGCGGGGGGTTCACAGATACGCAGTATTTT,CASSSGLGGGFTDTQYF,TRBJ2-3,-,TRBD2,TRBV28,17
TGTGCCAGCAGCTTGCTAGCGGGGGGGCAGGGGACCCAGTACTTC,CASSLLAGGQGTQYF,TRBJ2-5,-,TRBD2,TRBV5-6,15
TGTGCCACCTGTAGGGCAGGGGCTAACTATGGCTACACCTTC,CATCRAGANYGYTF,TRBJ1-2,once,-,TRBV27,14
TGTGCCAGTAGGAAGACGGACTACTCCTACGAGCAGTACTTC,CASRKTDYSYEQYF,TRBJ2-7,once,-,TRBV19,14
TGCGCCAGCAGCTTCCCCGTCGGGCGGGCGAACACCGGGGAGCTGTTTTTT,CASSFPVGRANTGELFF,TRBJ2-2,few,-,TRBV5-1,17
TGTGCCAGTACTTGGGACAGAGCCTCGGGGGAGCTGTTTTTT,CASTWDRASGELFF,TRBJ2-2,-,TRBD1,TRBV19,14
TGTGCCAGCAGTTTTACAGGGGGCTTGAGCACTGAAGCTTTCTTT,CASSFTGGLSTEAFF,TRBJ1-1,-,TRBD1,TRBV6-2/TRBV6-3,15